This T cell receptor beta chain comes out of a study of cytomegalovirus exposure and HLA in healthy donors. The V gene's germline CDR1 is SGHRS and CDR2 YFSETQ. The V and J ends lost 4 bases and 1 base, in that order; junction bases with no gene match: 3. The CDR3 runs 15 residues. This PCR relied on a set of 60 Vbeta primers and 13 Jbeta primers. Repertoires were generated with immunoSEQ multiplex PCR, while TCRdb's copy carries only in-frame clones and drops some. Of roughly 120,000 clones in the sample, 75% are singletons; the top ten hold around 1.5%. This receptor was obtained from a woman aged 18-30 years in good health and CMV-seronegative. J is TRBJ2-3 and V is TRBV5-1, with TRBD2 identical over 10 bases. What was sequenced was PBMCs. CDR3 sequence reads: CASSVTSGGTDTQYF. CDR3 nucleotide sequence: TGCGCCAGCAGCGTCACTAGCGGGGGCACAGATACGCAGTATTTT.